This T cell receptor (beta chain) was captured by sequencing in a study of cytomegalovirus exposure and HLA in healthy donors. The CDR3 length is 15 residues. Germline assignment: CDR1 SEHNR and CDR2 FQNEAQ (reference sequence). V was clipped by 5 bases and J by 2 bases; unmatched bases: 5. 13 Jbeta primers and 60 Vbeta primers were used for the PCR. Repertoires were generated with immunoSEQ multiplex PCR, while TCRdb's copy carries only in-frame clones and drops some. The data contain fewer than 300,000 clones, roughly 90% of them seen just once; the ten biggest clones take up around 4%. Specimen: PBMCs. The clonotype originates from a man aged 35 to 55 in good health and CMV-seropositive. The chain employs TRBV7-9 and TRBJ2-7, with 11 bases that match TRBD2. CDR3 in amino acids: CASSASTSGAYEQYF. CDR3 in DNA: TGTGCCAGCAGCGCCTCGACTAGCGGGGCCTACGAGCAGTACTTC.